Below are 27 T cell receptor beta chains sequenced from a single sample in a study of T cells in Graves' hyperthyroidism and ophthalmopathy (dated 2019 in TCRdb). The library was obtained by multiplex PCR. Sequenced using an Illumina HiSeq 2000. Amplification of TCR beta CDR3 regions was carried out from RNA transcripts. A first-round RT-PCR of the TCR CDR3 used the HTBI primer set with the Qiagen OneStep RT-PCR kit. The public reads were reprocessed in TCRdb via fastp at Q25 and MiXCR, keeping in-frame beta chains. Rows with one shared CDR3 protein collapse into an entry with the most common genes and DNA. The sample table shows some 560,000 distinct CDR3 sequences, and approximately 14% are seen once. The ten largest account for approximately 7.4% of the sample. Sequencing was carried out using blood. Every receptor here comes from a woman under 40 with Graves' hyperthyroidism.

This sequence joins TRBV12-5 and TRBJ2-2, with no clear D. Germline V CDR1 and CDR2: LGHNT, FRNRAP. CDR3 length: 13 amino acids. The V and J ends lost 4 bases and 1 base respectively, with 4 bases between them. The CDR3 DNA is TGTGCTAGTGGTTCGGAGAACACCGGGGAGCTGTTTTTT. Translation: CASGSENTGELFF.

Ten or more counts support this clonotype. Here the CDR3 reads CASSFHQIGYGYTF. Here the CDR3 DNA reads TGTGCCAGCAGTTTCCATCAAATCGGCTATGGCTACACCTTC. The V and J genes are TRBV6-2 or TRBV6-3 and TRBJ1-2; D not resolved. The V and J ends lost 4 bases and 4 bases respectively, with 13 bases between them. CDR3 length equals 14 residues. The germline V gene has CDR1 MNHEY and CDR2 SVGEGT.

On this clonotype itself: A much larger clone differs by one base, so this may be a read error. This CDR3 is CATSGWITYSPLHF. CDR3 DNA: TGTGCCACCAGCGGCTGGATTACCTATTCACCCCTCCACTTT. This chain connects TRBV15 to TRBJ1-6; D remains ambiguous. CDR1 LNHNV and CDR2 YYDKDF come from the germline V gene (reference sequence). CDR3 length equals 14 residues. The ends were cut back, 5 bases at V and 8 bases at J, with 13 bases in the middle.

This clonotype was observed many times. This chain's CDR3 is CASSLWTSGSGELFF. The CDR3 DNA reads as TGCGCCAGCAGCTTGTGGACTAGCGGGAGTGGGGAGCTGTTTTTT. The J gene is TRBJ2-2, the V gene TRBV5-1; 13 nucleotides match TRBD2. J was trimmed by 8 bases and V by 1 base; bases with no gene match: 2. The length of the CDR3 is 15 residues. The V gene's germline CDR1 is SGHRS and CDR2 YFSETQ.

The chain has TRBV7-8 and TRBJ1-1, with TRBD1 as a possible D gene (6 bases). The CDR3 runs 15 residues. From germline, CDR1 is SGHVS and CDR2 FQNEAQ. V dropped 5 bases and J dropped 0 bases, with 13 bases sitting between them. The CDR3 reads CASSLTGRMNTEAFF. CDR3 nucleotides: TGTGCCAGCAGCCTTACAGGGCGTATGAACACTGAAGCTTTCTTT. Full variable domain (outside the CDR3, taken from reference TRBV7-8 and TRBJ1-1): GAGVSQSPRYKVAKRGQDVALRCDPISGHVSLFWYQQALGQGPEFLTYFQNEAQLDKSGLPSDRFFAERPEGSVSTLKIQRTQQEDSAVYLCASSLTGRMNTEAFFGQGTRLTVV.

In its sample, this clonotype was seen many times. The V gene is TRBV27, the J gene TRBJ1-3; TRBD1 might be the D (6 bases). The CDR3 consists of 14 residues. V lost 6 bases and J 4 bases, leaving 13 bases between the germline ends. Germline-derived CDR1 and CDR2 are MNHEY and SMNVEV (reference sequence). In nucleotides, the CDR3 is TGTGCCAGCAGCCGTACAGGGCGCGGAAACACCATATATTTT. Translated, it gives CASSRTGRGNTIYF.

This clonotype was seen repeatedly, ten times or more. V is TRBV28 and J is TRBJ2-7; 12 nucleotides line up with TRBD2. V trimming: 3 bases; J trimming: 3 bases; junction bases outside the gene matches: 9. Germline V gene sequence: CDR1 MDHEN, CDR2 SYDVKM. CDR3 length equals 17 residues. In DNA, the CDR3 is TGTGCCAGCAGTTTCCGGGCACGACTAGCGGGAGTCTACGAGCAGTACTTC. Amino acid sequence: CASSFRARLAGVYEQYF.

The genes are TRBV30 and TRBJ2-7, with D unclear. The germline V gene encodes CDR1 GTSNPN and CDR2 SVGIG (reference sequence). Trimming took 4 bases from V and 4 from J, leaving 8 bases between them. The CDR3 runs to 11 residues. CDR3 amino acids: CAWNGQYEQYF. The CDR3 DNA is TGTGCCTGGAATGGGCAATACGAGCAGTACTTC. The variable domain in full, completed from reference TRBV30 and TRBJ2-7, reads SQTIHQWPATLVQPVGSPLSLECTVEGTSNPNLYWYRQAAGRGLQLLFYSVGIGQISSEVPQNLSASRPQDRQFILSSKKLLLSDSGFYLCAWNGQYEQYFGPGTRLTVT.

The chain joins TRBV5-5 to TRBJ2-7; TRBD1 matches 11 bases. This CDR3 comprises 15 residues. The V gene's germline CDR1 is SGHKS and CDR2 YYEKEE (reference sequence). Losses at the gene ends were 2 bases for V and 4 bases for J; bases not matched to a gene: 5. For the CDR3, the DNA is TGTGCCAGCAGCTTCACGGGACAGGGGGTTTACGAGCAGTACTTC. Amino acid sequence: CASSFTGQGVYEQYF.

The CDR3 nucleotides read TGCAGTGCTCTGCTAGCGCCAAGCCACTACGAGCAGTACTTC. Its translation is CSALLAPSHYEQYF. The gene calls are TRBV20-1 and TRBJ2-7; a possible D gene is TRBD2 (6 bases). Deletions cut 5 bases from V and 3 bases from J, with 17 bases between. CDR3 length: 14 amino acids. The germline CDR1 and CDR2 sequences are DFQATT and SNEGSKA (reference sequence).

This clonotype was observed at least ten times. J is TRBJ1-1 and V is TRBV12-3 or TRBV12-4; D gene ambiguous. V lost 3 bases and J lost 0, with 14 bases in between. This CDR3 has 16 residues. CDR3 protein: CASSFGFRTVNTEAFF. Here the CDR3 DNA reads TGTGCCAGCAGTTTCGGGTTCAGGACCGTGAACACTGAAGCTTTCTTT.

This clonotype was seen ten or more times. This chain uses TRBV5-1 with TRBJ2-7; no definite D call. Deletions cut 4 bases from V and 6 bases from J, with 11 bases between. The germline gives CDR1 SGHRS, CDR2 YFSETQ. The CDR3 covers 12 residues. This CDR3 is CASSPFVGEQYF. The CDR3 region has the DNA TGCGCCAGCAGCCCGTTCGTCGGCGAGCAGTACTTC.

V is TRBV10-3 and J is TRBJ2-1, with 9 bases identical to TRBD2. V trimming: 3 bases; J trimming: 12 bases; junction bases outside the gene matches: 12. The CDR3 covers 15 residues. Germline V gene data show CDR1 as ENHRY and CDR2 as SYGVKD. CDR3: CAISDVAGVMGGQFF. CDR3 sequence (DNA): TGTGCCATCAGTGACGTAGCGGGAGTCATGGGGGGGCAGTTCTTC.

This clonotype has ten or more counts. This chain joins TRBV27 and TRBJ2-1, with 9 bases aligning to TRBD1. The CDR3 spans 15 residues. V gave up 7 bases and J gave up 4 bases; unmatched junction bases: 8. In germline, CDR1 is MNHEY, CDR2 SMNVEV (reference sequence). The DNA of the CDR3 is TGTGCCAGCACCCCGGGACAGGGTTATTACAATGAGCAGTTCTTC. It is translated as CASTPGQGYYNEQFF.

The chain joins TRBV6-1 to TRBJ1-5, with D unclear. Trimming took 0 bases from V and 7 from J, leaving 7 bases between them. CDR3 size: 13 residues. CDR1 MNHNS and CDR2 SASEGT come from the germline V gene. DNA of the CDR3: TGTGCCAGCAGTGAAGCCGGCGGGCAGCCCCAGCATTTT. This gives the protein CASSEAGGQPQHF.

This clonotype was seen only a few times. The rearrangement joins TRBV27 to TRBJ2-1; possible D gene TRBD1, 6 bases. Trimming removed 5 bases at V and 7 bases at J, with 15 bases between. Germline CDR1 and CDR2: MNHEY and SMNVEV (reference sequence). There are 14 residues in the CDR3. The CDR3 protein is CASSKGEGVNEQFF. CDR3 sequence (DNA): TGTGCCAGCAGTAAGGGAGAGGGGGTGAATGAGCAGTTCTTC.

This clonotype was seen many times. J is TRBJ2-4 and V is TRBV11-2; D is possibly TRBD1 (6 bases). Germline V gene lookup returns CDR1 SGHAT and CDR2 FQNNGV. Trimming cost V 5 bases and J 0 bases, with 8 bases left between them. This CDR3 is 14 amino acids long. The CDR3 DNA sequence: TGTGCCAGCAGCCAGGGGATAGCCAAAAACATTCAGTACTTC. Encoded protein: CASSQGIAKNIQYF.

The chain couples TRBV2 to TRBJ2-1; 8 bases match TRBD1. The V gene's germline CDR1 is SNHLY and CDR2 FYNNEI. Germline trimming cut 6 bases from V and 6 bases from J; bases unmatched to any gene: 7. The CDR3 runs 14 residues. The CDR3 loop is CASRIGQGGNEQFF. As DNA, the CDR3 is TGTGCCAGCAGAATAGGACAGGGCGGCAATGAGCAGTTCTTC.

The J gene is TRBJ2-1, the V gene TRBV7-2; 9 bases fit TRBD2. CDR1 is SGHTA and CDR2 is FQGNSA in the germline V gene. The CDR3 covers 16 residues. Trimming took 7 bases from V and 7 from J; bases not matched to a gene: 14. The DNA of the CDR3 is TGTGCCAGCAACCAGGGGGTAGCGGGAGTAGGAAATGAGCAGTTCTTC. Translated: CASNQGVAGVGNEQFF.

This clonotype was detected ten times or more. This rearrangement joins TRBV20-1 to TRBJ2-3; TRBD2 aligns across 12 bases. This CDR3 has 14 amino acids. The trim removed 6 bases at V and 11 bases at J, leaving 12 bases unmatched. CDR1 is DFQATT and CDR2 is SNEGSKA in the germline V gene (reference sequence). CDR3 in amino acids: CSAPRGWTSGKQYF. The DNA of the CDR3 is TGCAGTGCCCCTCGGGGGTGGACTAGCGGGAAGCAGTATTTT.

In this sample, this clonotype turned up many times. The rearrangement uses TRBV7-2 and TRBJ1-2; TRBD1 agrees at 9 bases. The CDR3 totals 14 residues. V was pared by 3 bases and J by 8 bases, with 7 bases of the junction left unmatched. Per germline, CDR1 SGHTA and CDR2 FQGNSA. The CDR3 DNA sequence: TGTGCCAGCAGCTTGGGGACAGGGTCGGACGGCTACACCTTC. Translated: CASSLGTGSDGYTF. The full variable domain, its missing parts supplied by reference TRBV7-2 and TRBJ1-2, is GAGVSQSPSNKVTEKGKDVELRCDPISGHTALYWYRQSLGQGLEFLIYFQGNSAPDKSGLPSDRFSAERTGGSVSTLTIQRTQQEDSAVYLCASSLGTGSDGYTFGSGTRLTVV.

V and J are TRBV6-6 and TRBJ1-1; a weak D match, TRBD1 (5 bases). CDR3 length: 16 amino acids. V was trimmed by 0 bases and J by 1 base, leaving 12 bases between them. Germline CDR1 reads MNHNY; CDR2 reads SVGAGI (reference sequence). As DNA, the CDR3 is TGTGCCAGCAGTTACTCGCCCAGGGCGAGGAACACTGAAGCTTTCTTT. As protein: CASSYSPRARNTEAFF.

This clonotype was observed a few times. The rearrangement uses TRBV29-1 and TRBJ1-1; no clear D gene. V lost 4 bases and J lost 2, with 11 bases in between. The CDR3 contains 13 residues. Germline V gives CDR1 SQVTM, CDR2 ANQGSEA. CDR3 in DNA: TGCAGCGTTGGTGGGCTCCTAAACACTGAAGCTTTCTTT. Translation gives CSVGGLLNTEAFF.

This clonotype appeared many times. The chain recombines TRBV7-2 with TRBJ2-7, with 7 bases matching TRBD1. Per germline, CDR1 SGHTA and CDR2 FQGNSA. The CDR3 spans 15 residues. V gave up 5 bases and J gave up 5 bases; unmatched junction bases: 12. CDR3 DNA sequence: TGTGCCAGCAGCCCCCCGAACAGGGGTCTGGACGAGCAGTACTTC. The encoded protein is CASSPPNRGLDEQYF.

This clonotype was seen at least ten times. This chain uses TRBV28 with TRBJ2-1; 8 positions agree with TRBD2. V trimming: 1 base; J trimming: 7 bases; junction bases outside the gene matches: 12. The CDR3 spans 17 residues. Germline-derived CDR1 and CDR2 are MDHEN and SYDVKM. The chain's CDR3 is CASSLFNGRASENEQFF. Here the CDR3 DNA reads TGTGCCAGCAGTTTATTCAACGGGAGGGCCTCGGAGAATGAGCAGTTCTTC.

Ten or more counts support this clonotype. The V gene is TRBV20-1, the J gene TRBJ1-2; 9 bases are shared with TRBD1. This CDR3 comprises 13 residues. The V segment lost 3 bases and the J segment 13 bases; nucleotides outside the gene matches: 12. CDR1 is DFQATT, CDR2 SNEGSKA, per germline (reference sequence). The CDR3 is CSARQIPGQGITF. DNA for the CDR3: TGCAGTGCTAGGCAGATCCCGGGACAGGGTATCACCTTC.

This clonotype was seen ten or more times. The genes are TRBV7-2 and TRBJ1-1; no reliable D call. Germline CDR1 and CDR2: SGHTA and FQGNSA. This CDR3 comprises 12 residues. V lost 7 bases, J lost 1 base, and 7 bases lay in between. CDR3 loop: CASMFGNTEAFF. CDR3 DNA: TGTGCCAGCATGTTCGGGAACACTGAAGCTTTCTTT. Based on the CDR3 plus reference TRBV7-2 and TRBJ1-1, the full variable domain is GAGVSQSPSNKVTEKGKDVELRCDPISGHTALYWYRQSLGQGLEFLIYFQGNSAPDKSGLPSDRFSAERTGGSVSTLTIQRTQQEDSAVYLCASMFGNTEAFFGQGTRLTVV.